Listed below are T cell receptor beta chains from one sample, sequenced in a study of blood T cell repertoires in COVID-19. TCRdb's copy holds only in-frame clones and misses some; the assay was immunoSEQ multiplex PCR. This sample has some 41,000 clones; about nine tenths occur once, and the top ten carry 9.2%. The sample consisted of peripheral blood. These receptors were collected from a human donor in a cohort sampled during active COVID-19. CDR3s include the opening cysteine and the closing phenylalanine or tryptophan.

V,length,J,CDR3
TRBV4-1,17,TRBJ1-4,CASSQVGPGQGSEKLFF
TRBV4-3,16,TRBJ2-7,CASSHSGTGETYEQYF
TRBV5-6,16,TRBJ1-5,CASSSLGQGGGQPQHF
TRBV21-1,16,TRBJ2-7,CASSLRTPGQTYEQYF
TRBV7-9,15,TRBJ2-4,CASSMPRNAKNIQYF
TRBV6-4,14,TRBJ2-1,CASSKSGVYNEQFF
TRBV3-1/TRBV3-2,14,TRBJ1-1,CASTDRGPYTEAFF
TRBV5-4,13,TRBJ2-2,CASSPQGAGELFF
TRBV18,12,TRBJ2-2,CASSPGPGELFF
TRBV4-3,18,TRBJ2-5,CASSREIAGGTGRETQYF
TRBV5-1,14,TRBJ1-2,CASSSHSPDYGYTF
TRBV18,16,TRBJ2-7,CASSPRGQGASYEQYF
TRBV5-5,15,TRBJ2-7,CASSSRVDRGGEQYF